The 25 T cell receptor beta chains listed next were all sequenced from one sample in a study of CD8 T cells in ankylosing spondylitis. Study-wide findings and caveats: For ankylosing spondylitis blood, a TCR beta motif of under ten highly homologous variants appeared characteristic.

From the 5' RACE reads, TCRdb called clonotypes with MiXCR, one entry per CDR3 protein. The sample lists 350,000 to 450,000 distinct CDR3 sequences, 25% to 30% occurring once. Their antigens are not known. The sequenced material came from blood, either unsorted or a sorted T cell fraction (not recorded which). All receptors come from a male donor with ankylosing spondylitis.

The sample holds a few counts of this clonotype. The rearrangement joins TRBV7-2 to TRBJ2-2; D remains unclear. Deletions cut 1 base from V and 8 bases from J, with 8 bases between. The germline gives CDR1 SGHTA, CDR2 FQGNSA. This CDR3 comprises 13 residues. CDR3 amino acids: CASSLVRRGELFF. The CDR3 nucleotides are TGTGCCAGCAGCTTAGTACGCCGTGGGGAGCTGTTTTTT.

The chain combines TRBV12-3 or TRBV12-4 with TRBJ1-4; D perhaps matches TRBD1 (5 bases). V was shortened by 3 bases and J by 8 bases, with 19 bases between the two germline ends. The CDR3 contains 16 residues. Here the CDR3 reads CASSFALHTGREKLFF. CDR3 sequence (DNA): TGTGCCAGCAGTTTTGCCCTCCACACGGGGCGGGAAAAACTGTTTTTT.

V is TRBV27 and J is TRBJ2-3; possible D gene TRBD1, 6 bases. V was cut by 5 bases and J by 2 bases, with 8 bases left in between. The CDR3 contains 13 residues. Germline loops: CDR1 MNHEY, CDR2 SMNVEV (reference sequence). CDR3 region: CASSTGNTDTQYF. The CDR3 DNA is TGTGCCAGCAGTACAGGGAACACAGATACGCAGTATTTT.

The chain combines TRBV6-1 with TRBJ1-1, with a weak D call TRBD1 (5 bases). The germline V and J ends were trimmed by 6 bases and 7 bases, with 15 bases remaining between them. The CDR3 has 13 amino acids. Germline V gene lookup returns CDR1 MNHNS and CDR2 SASEGT. CDR3 protein: CASSRVSESEAFF. CDR3 nucleotide sequence: TGTGCCAGCAGCAGGGTGTCGGAGAGTGAAGCTTTCTTT.

The chain joins TRBV5-1 to TRBJ2-3; the D call may be TRBD1 or TRBD2 (6 bases each). Between the trimmed V and J ends, which lost 4 bases and 0 bases, there was a span of 15 bases. CDR1 is SGHRS, CDR2 YFSETQ, per germline. The CDR3 length is 16 residues. The CDR3 loop reads CASSMRGGSSTDTQYF. In nucleotides, the CDR3 is TGCGCCAGCAGCATGAGAGGGGGGAGCAGCACAGATACGCAGTATTTT. The entire variable domain, with the rest obtained from reference TRBV5-1 and TRBJ2-3, is as follows: KAGVTQTPRYLIKTRGQQVTLSCSPISGHRSVSWYQQTPGQGLQFLFEYFSETQRNKGNFPGRFSGRQFSNSRSEMNVSTLELGDSALYLCASSMRGGSSTDTQYFGPGTRLTVL.

The chain links TRBV20-1 to TRBJ2-3; TRBD2 might be the D (6 bases). Germline CDR1 DFQATT, CDR2 SNEGSKA (reference sequence). This CDR3 has 14 residues. The germline V and J ends were trimmed by 5 bases and 0 bases, with 12 bases remaining between them. CDR3 sequence (DNA): TGCAGTGCTGGCGGGACTCATAGCACAGATACGCAGTATTTT. Protein sequence: CSAGGTHSTDTQYF.

This clonotype was recorded a few times. This sequence joins TRBV12-3 or TRBV12-4 and TRBJ2-2; 7 bases line up with TRBD1. CDR3 length equals 14 residues. The V segment lost 5 bases and the J segment 6 bases; nucleotides outside the gene matches: 6. CDR3 sequence (DNA): TGTGCCAGCAGTCATCATACAGGGGCCGGGGAGCTGTTTTTT. This translates into CASSHHTGAGELFF.

The chain has TRBV2 and TRBJ2-3; TRBD2 matches 8 bases. V shed 7 bases, J shed 3 bases, and the junction held 6 bases outside the gene matches. Germline values: CDR1 SNHLY, CDR2 FYNNEI. CDR3 length: 14 residues. The CDR3 region is CASNGGTSTDTQYF. The CDR3 DNA follows: TGTGCCAGCAACGGGGGGACTAGTACAGATACGCAGTATTTT.

J is TRBJ1-5 and V is TRBV7-8, with no clear D. The ends were cut back, 0 bases at V and 9 bases at J, with 15 bases in the middle. Germline CDR1 is SGHVS and CDR2 is FQNEAQ. The CDR3 has 15 residues. The DNA of the CDR3 is TGTGCCAGCAGCTTAGCGGAAGAGAGGGCGCGGCCCCAGCATTTT. This gives the protein CASSLAEERARPQHF.

CDR3 in amino acids: CASSWTRDPKDTQYF. In DNA, the CDR3 is TGTGCCAGCAGCTGGACCCGGGACCCCAAAGATACGCAGTATTTT. J is TRBJ2-3 and V is TRBV7-2; perhaps D is TRBD1 or TRBD2 (5 bases each). This CDR3 region has 15 residues. Germline V gene sequence: CDR1 SGHTA, CDR2 FQGNSA. The germline V and J ends were trimmed by 4 bases and 5 bases, with 16 bases remaining between them.

The V gene is TRBV11-2, the J gene TRBJ2-1, with no clear D. This CDR3 has 13 amino acids. V gave up 0 bases and J gave up 5 bases, with 5 bases separating them. The germline CDR1 and CDR2 sequences are SGHAT and FQNNGV. The CDR3, as DNA: TGTGCCAGCAGCTTAGATCTAAACAATGAGCAGTTCTTC. Encoded protein: CASSLDLNNEQFF. Using reference TRBV11-2 and TRBJ2-1 for the parts outside the CDR3, the full variable domain is EAGVAQSPRYKIIEKRQSVAFWCNPISGHATLYWYQQILGQGPKLLIQFQNNGVVDDSQLPKDRFSAERLKGVDSTLKIQPAKLEDSAVYLCASSLDLNNEQFFGPGTRLTVL.

This clonotype was seen a few times. The chain has TRBV12-3 or TRBV12-4 and TRBJ1-5; unclear D gene. Trimming removed 2 bases at V and 5 bases at J, with 4 bases between. The CDR3 is 12 amino acids. The CDR3 loop reads CASSLRYQPQHF. The CDR3 coding sequence is TGTGCCAGCAGTTTAAGGTATCAGCCCCAGCATTTT.

The V and J genes are TRBV12-3 or TRBV12-4 and TRBJ2-2; D gene uncertain. V lost 3 bases to trimming and J lost 3 bases, with 8 bases between them. The CDR3 has 14 amino acids. The CDR3 protein is CASSFMVDTGELFF. DNA of the CDR3: TGTGCCAGCAGTTTCATGGTGGACACCGGGGAGCTGTTTTTT.

DNA for the CDR3: TGTGCCAGCAGCCCCAGGGCTAGCGCCAATGAGCAGTTCTTC. This sequence encodes CASSPRASANEQFF. The chain joins TRBV9 to TRBJ2-1; tentative D call: TRBD2 (6 bases). This CDR3 contains 14 residues. Trimming cost V 4 bases and J 6 bases, with 14 bases left between them. In germline, CDR1 is SGDLS, CDR2 YYNGEE.

This clonotype has more than one count but fewer than ten. Written as DNA, the CDR3 is TGTGCCAGCAGCCAAAAACGCCGGGGGAGCGGACCATGGGAAAAACTGTTTTTT. It encodes CASSQKRRGSGPWEKLFF. The V call is TRBV14, the J call TRBJ1-4, with a weak D call TRBD1 (5 bases). Germline CDR1 reads SGHDN; CDR2 reads FVKESK. V was cut by 2 bases and J by 8 bases, with 24 bases left in between. This CDR3 is built from 18 residues.

This clonotype has just a few counts. The chain uses TRBV12-3 or TRBV12-4 and TRBJ1-4; 7 nucleotides line up with TRBD1. This CDR3 contains 15 residues. V was pared by 5 bases and J by 4 bases, with 7 bases of the junction left unmatched. This chain's CDR3 is CASSVETGFNEKLFF. The CDR3, as DNA: TGTGCCAGCAGTGTCGAGACAGGGTTTAATGAAAAACTGTTTTTT.

This clonotype was counted a few times. The rearrangement links TRBV4-2 to TRBJ2-5, with D perhaps given as TRBD1 or TRBD2 (6 bases each). V was trimmed by 4 bases and J by 4 bases, leaving 13 bases between them. CDR1 and CDR2 from the germline V gene are LGHNA and YNFKEQ. This CDR3 region has 14 residues. The CDR3 region is CASSPSGGRETQYF. CDR3 coding DNA: TGTGCCAGCAGCCCCTCCGGGGGCAGAGAGACCCAGTACTTC.

The sample holds a few counts of this clonotype. The V call is TRBV20-1, the J call TRBJ2-5, with D possibly TRBD1 on 5 matching bases. V lost 6 bases to trimming and J lost 1 base, with 9 bases between them. Germline lookup yields CDR1 DFQATT and CDR2 SNEGSKA (reference sequence). The CDR3 is 12 residues long. CDR3 sequence reads: CSAPTVQETQYF. The CDR3 region has the DNA TGCAGTGCCCCGACAGTCCAAGAGACCCAGTACTTC.

This clonotype was observed a few times. The chain is built from TRBV7-2 and TRBJ1-1; TRBD1 agrees at 7 bases. The V gene end was trimmed by 2 bases and the J gene end by 3 bases; junction bases not matched to a gene: 6. CDR1 and CDR2 from the germline V gene are SGHTA and FQGNSA. This CDR3 comprises 15 residues. The CDR3 reads CASSLWAGGDTEAFF. CDR3 nucleotide sequence: TGTGCCAGCAGCTTATGGGCAGGGGGGGACACTGAAGCTTTCTTT. Full variable domain (outside the CDR3, taken from reference TRBV7-2 and TRBJ1-1): GAGVSQSPSNKVTEKGKDVELRCDPISGHTALYWYRQSLGQGLEFLIYFQGNSAPDKSGLPSDRFSAERTGGSVSTLTIQRTQQEDSAVYLCASSLWAGGDTEAFFGQGTRLTVV.

This clonotype was counted a few times. This chain's CDR3 is CASSLEGAGYNEQFF. The DNA for the CDR3 is TGCGCCAGCAGCTTGGAAGGAGCAGGATACAATGAGCAGTTCTTC. This chain uses TRBV5-1 with TRBJ2-1; D is uncertain. CDR1 and CDR2 from the germline V gene are SGHRS and YFSETQ. The germline V and J ends were trimmed by 0 bases and 4 bases, with 11 bases remaining between them. The CDR3 is 15 amino acids.

The CDR3 DNA reads TGCGCCAGCAGCCCAGGCCCAGGGAGTCACGAGCAGTACTTC. Encoded protein: CASSPGPGSHEQYF. The chain combines TRBV5-1 with TRBJ2-7; D may match TRBD1 or TRBD2 (5 bases each). The CDR3 consists of 14 residues. V was pared by 4 bases and J by 5 bases, with 16 bases between. Per germline, CDR1 SGHRS and CDR2 YFSETQ.

Only a few counts were recorded for this clonotype. CDR3 amino acids: CASSPAAGNNEQFF. The CDR3 DNA reads as TGTGCCAGCAGCCCCGCTGCCGGGAATAATGAGCAGTTCTTC. The V call is TRBV11-2, the J call TRBJ2-1; possible D gene TRBD2, 5 bases. V lost 5 bases, J lost 7 bases, and 15 bases lay in between. This CDR3 has 14 residues. The germline V gene encodes CDR1 SGHAT and CDR2 FQNNGV.

The chain recombines TRBV2 with TRBJ1-2, with unresolved D. CDR1 is SNHLY and CDR2 is FYNNEI in the germline V gene. The CDR3 spans 13 residues. Trimming took 6 bases from V and 1 from J, leaving 9 bases between them. The chain's CDR3 is CASSPEINYGYTF. CDR3 bases: TGTGCCAGCAGCCCAGAGATTAACTATGGCTACACCTTC.

The gene calls are TRBV2 and TRBJ2-7, with D possibly TRBD1 on 5 matching bases. The CDR3 has 13 amino acids. CDR1 SNHLY and CDR2 FYNNEI come from the germline V gene. The V gene lost 5 bases and the J gene lost 2 bases, with 10 bases spanning the gap. This chain's CDR3 is CASSRGQAYEQYF. The CDR3 region has the DNA TGTGCCAGCAGTAGGGGCCAAGCCTACGAGCAGTACTTC.

Only a few counts were recorded for this clonotype. The J gene is TRBJ1-1, the V gene TRBV5-1, with 8 positions matching TRBD1. V shed 10 bases, J shed 1 base, and the junction held 6 bases outside the gene matches. Germline lookup yields CDR1 SGHRS and CDR2 YFSETQ. There are 13 residues in the CDR3. The CDR3 nucleotides read TGCGCCTCCGAGGGACAGGAGAACACTGAAGCTTTCTTT. Translation gives CASEGQENTEAFF.